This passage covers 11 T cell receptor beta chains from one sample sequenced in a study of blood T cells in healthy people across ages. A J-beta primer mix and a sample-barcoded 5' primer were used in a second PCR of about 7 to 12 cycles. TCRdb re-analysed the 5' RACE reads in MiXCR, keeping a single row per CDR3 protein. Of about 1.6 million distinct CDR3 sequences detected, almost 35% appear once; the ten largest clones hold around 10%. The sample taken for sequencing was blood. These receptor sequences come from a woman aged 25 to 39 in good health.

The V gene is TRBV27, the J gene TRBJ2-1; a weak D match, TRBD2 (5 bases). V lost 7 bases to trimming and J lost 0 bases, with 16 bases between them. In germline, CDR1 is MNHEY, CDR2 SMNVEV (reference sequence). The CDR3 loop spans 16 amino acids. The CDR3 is CASTLIGGSSYNEQFF. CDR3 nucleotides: TGTGCCAGCACCCTAATAGGTGGGAGCTCCTACAATGAGCAGTTCTTC.

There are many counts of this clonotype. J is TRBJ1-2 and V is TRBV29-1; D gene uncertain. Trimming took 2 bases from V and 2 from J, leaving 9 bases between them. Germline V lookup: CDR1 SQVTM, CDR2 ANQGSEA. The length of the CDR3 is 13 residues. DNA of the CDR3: TGCAGCGTTGAACCTCTCCTAAACTATGGCTACACCTTC. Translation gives CSVEPLLNYGYTF.

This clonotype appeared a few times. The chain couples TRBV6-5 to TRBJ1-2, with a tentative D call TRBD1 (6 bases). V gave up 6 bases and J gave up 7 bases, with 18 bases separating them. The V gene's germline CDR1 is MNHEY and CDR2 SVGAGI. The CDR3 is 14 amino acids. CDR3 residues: CASSRGGQTIGYTF. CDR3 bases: TGTGCCAGCAGCCGAGGGGGTCAGACGATTGGCTACACCTTC.

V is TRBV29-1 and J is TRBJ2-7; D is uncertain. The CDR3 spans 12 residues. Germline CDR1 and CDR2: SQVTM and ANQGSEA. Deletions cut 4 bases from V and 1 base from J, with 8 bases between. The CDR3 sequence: CSVGVSSYEQYF. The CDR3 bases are TGCAGCGTTGGTGTTAGTTCCTACGAGCAGTACTTC.

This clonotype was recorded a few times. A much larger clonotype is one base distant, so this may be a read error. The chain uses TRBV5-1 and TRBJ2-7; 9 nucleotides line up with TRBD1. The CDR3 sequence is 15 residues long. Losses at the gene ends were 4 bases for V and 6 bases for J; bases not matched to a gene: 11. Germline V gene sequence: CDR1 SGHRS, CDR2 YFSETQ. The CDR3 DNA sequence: TGCGCCAGCAGCATCGGGACAGGGAGCTGGGGCGAGCAGTACTTC. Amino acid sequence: CASSIGTGSWGEQYF.

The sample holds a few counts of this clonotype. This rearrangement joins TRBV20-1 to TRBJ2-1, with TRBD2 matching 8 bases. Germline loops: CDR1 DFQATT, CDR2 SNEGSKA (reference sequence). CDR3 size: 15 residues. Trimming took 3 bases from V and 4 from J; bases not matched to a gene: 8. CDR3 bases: TGCAGTGCTAGTGGGGGACTAGTGGTTTACAATGAGCAGTTCTTC. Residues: CSASGGLVVYNEQFF.

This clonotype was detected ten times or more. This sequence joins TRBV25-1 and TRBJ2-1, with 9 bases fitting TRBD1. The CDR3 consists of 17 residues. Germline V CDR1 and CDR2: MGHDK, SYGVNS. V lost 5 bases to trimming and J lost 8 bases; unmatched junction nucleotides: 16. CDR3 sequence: CASSTLLHGTGLHEQFF. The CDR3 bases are TGTGCCAGCAGTACCCTGTTACACGGGACAGGGCTCCATGAGCAGTTCTTC.

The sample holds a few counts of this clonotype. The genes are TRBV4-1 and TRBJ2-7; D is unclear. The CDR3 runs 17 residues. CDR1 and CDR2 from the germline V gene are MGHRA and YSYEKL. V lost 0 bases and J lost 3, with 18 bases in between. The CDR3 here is CASSQDTGSRNFYEQYF. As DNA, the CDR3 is TGCGCCAGCAGCCAAGATACCGGGTCTAGAAACTTCTACGAGCAGTACTTC.

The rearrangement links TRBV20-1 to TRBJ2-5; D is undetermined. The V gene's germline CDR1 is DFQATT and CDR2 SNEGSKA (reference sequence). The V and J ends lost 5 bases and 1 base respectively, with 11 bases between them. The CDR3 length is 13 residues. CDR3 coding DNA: TGCAGTGCTGGACGCCTAACCCAAGAGACCCAGTACTTC. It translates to CSAGRLTQETQYF.

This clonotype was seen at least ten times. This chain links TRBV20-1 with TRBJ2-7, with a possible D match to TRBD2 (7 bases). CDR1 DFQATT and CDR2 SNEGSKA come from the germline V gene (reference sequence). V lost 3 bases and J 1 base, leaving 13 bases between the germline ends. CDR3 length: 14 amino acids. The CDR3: CSARPGGLSYEQYF. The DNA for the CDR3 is TGCAGTGCTAGGCCCGGGGGGCTGTCCTACGAGCAGTACTTC.

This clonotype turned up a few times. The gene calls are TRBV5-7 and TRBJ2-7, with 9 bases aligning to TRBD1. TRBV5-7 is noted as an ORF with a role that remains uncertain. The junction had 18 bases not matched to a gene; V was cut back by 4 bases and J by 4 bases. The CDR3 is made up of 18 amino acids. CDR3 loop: CASSQDRDRDFSAYEQYF. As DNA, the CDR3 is TGTGCCAGCAGCCAAGACCGGGACAGGGATTTTTCTGCGTACGAGCAGTACTTC.